The next 13 T cell receptor beta chains were all read from a single sample in a study of CD8 T cells in Susac syndrome. Random hexamers were used to reverse transcribe roughly 0.45 to 1 ug of RNA. TCRdb itself ran the immunoSEQ multiplex PCR reads through MiXCR, one entry per CDR3 protein. This table holds around 50,000 distinct CDR3 sequences, 80% to 95% found once. Sequencing was done on a sample of CD8+ T cells from PBMCs. These TCRs come from a human donor in good health.

J is TRBJ2-2 and V is TRBV2, with TRBD1 as a possible D gene (5 bases). V was trimmed by 6 bases and J by 4 bases, leaving 12 bases between them. Germline CDR1 SNHLY, CDR2 FYNNEI. The CDR3 consists of 14 residues. The CDR3 protein is CASRETALTGELFF. The CDR3 DNA is TGTGCCAGCAGAGAGACAGCCCTCACCGGGGAGCTGTTTTTT.

The rearrangement joins TRBV3-1 to TRBJ2-7; D possibly corresponds to TRBD1 (5 bases). With 5 bases removed from V and 3 bases from J, the gap between germline ends came to 14 bases. From germline, CDR1 is LGHDT and CDR2 YNNKEL (reference sequence). The CDR3 is made up of 14 amino acids. The CDR3 spells CASSEGAVHYEQYF. The CDR3 coding sequence is TGTGCCAGCAGCGAAGGGGCGGTACACTACGAGCAGTACTTC.

Here the CDR3 DNA reads TGTGCCAGCAGTTTACCAGGGGTCCCTGAAGCTTTCTTT. Amino acids: CASSLPGVPEAFF. The chain employs TRBV27 and TRBJ1-1; the D gene is possibly TRBD1 (6 bases). Trimming left V 2 bases short and J 6 bases short, with 10 bases between. There are 13 residues in the CDR3. Germline lookup yields CDR1 MNHEY and CDR2 SMNVEV (reference sequence).

J is TRBJ2-7 and V is TRBV7-9; the match to TRBD2 covers 12 bases. Germline assignment: CDR1 SEHNR and CDR2 FQNEAQ (reference sequence). The CDR3 loop spans 19 amino acids. V shed 4 bases, J shed 2 bases, and the junction held 15 bases outside the gene matches. This CDR3 reads CASSSITVGLAGPPYEQYF. DNA of the CDR3: TGTGCCAGCAGCTCCATTACAGTCGGACTAGCGGGACCTCCCTACGAGCAGTACTTC.

The chain carries TRBV6-4 and TRBJ2-1; 9 bases match TRBD1. V was pared by 5 bases and J by 8 bases, with 7 bases of the junction left unmatched. Per germline, CDR1 MRHNA and CDR2 SNTAGT. The CDR3 totals 14 residues. The CDR3 spells CASSTGGAEYEQFF. In nucleotides, the CDR3 is TGTGCCAGCAGTACAGGGGGCGCCGAGTATGAGCAGTTCTTC.

This clonotype has a single count. The rearrangement joins TRBV7-9 to TRBJ2-3, with 9 bases that match TRBD1. The V gene's germline CDR1 is SEHNR and CDR2 FQNEAQ (reference sequence). V dropped 5 bases and J dropped 5; count of bases not matched to a gene: 11. The CDR3 is 16 residues long. The CDR3 DNA follows: TGTGCCAGCAGCCTGGTCCCGGGACAGGGAATAGATACGCAGTATTTT. This gives the protein CASSLVPGQGIDTQYF.

The chain couples TRBV14 to TRBJ1-1; weak D call: TRBD1 (6 bases). CDR3 length: 14 amino acids. CDR1 and CDR2 (germline): SGHDN, FVKESK. The germline V and J ends were trimmed by 4 bases and 4 bases, with 13 bases remaining between them. The CDR3 region has the DNA TGTGCCAGCAGCCCCTATAGGGGGGCCACTGAAGCTTTCTTT. Translation gives CASSPYRGATEAFF.

The V call is TRBV7-2, the J call TRBJ2-7; tentative D call: TRBD2 (5 bases). Germline assignment: CDR1 SGHTA and CDR2 FQGNSA. CDR3 length: 15 amino acids. V lost 5 bases, J lost 0 bases, and 14 bases lay in between. CDR3 in DNA: TGTGCCAGCAGCCTAAAACGGGGAAGCTCCTACGAGCAGTACTTC. Protein sequence: CASSLKRGSSYEQYF.

The chain uses TRBV20-1 and TRBJ1-1, with D unresolved. Trimming pared 2 bases from V and 3 bases from J, leaving 13 bases between. This CDR3 comprises 14 residues. Germline assignment: CDR1 DFQATT and CDR2 SNEGSKA (reference sequence). CDR3 amino acids: CSARSAVLYTEAFF. CDR3 sequence (DNA): TGCAGTGCTAGATCCGCCGTTTTGTACACTGAAGCTTTCTTT.

The rearrangement uses TRBV28 and TRBJ2-7; 9 bases align to TRBD1. Germline CDR1 and CDR2: MDHEN and SYDVKM. V dropped 3 bases and J dropped 3; count of bases not matched to a gene: 12. CDR3 length: 17 residues. The CDR3, as DNA: TGTGCCAGCAGTTTCCCCCCGCGGACAGGGGATTTCTACGAGCAGTACTTC. Translating it yields CASSFPPRTGDFYEQYF.

The chain recombines TRBV10-3 with TRBJ2-7; a possible D gene is TRBD1 (5 bases). The CDR3 extends over 12 amino acids. The germline V and J ends were trimmed by 6 bases and 2 bases, with 8 bases remaining between them. CDR1 is ENHRY, CDR2 SYGVKD, per germline. CDR3 DNA: TGTGCCATCAGGCAGGGAACCTACGAGCAGTACTTC. It is translated as CAIRQGTYEQYF.

The chain has TRBV19 and TRBJ2-1; D may be TRBD1 (6 bases). The germline V gene encodes CDR1 LNHDA and CDR2 SQIVND (reference sequence). V gave up 6 bases and J gave up 15 bases, with 15 bases separating them. The CDR3 totals 11 residues. CDR3 region: CASSLRDTPFF. In nucleotides, the CDR3 is TGTGCCAGTAGCCTCCGGGACACTCCGTTCTTC.

The genes are TRBV19 and TRBJ2-7; D is perhaps TRBD2 (6 bases). Deletions cut 3 bases from V and 2 bases from J, with 11 bases between. CDR1 is LNHDA, CDR2 SQIVND, per germline (reference sequence). The CDR3 length is 14 residues. CDR3 sequence reads: CASSMGGGTYEQYF. As DNA, the CDR3 is TGTGCCAGTAGTATGGGTGGAGGGACCTACGAGCAGTACTTC. Complete variable domain (other parts from reference TRBV19 and TRBJ2-7): DGGITQSPKYLFRKEGQNVTLSCEQNLNHDAMYWYRQDPGQGLRLIYYSQIVNDFQKGDIAEGYSVSREKKESFPLTVTSAQKNPTAFYLCASSMGGGTYEQYFGPGTRLTVT.